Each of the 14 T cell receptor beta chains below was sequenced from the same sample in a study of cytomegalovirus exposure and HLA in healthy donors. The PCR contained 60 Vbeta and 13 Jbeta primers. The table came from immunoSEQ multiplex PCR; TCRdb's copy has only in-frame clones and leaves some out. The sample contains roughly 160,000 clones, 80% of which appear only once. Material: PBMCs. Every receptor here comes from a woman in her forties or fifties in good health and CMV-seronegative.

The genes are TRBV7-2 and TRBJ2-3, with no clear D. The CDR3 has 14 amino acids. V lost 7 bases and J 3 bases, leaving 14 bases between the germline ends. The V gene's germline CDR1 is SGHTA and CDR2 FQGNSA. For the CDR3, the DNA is TGTGCCAGCACCACCCACGCGGCAACAGATACGCAGTATTTT. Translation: CASTTHAATDTQYF.

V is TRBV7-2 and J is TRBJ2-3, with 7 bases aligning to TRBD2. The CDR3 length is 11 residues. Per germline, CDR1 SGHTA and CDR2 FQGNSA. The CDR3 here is CAGGGADTQYF. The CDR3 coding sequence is TGTGCGGGTGGGGGGGCAGATACGCAGTATTTT. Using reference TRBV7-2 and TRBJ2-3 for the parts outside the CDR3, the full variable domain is GAGVSQSPSNKVTEKGKDVELRCDPISGHTALYWYRQSLGQGLEFLIYFQGNSAPDKSGLPSDRFSAERTGGSVSTLTIQRTQQEDSAVYLCAGGGADTQYFGPGTRLTVL.

The CDR3 loop is CASSLAATGTEAFF. The CDR3 coding sequence is TGTGCCAGCAGCTTAGCGGCGACAGGGACTGAAGCTTTCTTT. V usage is TRBV7-2 and J usage is TRBJ1-1; 7 nucleotides align to TRBD1. V shed 0 bases and J 5 bases; nucleotides not matched to a gene: 3. There are 14 residues in the CDR3. Germline CDR1 SGHTA, CDR2 FQGNSA.

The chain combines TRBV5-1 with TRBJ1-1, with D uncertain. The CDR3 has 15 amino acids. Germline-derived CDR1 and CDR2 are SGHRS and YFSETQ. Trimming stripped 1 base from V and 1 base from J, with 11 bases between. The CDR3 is CASSLTPRSNTEAFF. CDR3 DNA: TGCGCCAGCAGCTTGACCCCCAGGTCGAACACTGAAGCTTTCTTT.

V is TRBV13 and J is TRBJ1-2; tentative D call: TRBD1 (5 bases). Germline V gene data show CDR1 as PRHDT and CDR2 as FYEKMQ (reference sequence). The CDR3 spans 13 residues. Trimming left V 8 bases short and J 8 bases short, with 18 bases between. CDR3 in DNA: TGTGCCAGCCGGGACTCCCAATGGCCCGGCTACACCTTC. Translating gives CASRDSQWPGYTF.

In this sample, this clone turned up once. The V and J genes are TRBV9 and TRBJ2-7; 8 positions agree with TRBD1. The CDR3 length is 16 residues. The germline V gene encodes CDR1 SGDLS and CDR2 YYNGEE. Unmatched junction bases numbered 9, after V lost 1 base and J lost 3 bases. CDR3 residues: CASSVFPGGNFYEQYF. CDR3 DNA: TGTGCCAGCAGCGTATTTCCAGGGGGCAACTTCTACGAGCAGTACTTC.

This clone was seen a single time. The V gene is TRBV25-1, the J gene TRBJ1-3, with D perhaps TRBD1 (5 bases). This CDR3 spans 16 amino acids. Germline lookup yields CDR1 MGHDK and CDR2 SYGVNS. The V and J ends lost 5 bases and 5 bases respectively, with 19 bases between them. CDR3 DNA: TGTGCCAGCAGTCTCCTACAAGGGGAAGACCGAAACACCATATATTTT. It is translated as CASSLLQGEDRNTIYF.

The chain's CDR3 is CASSVFGGNTEAFF. The CDR3 nucleotides are TGTGCCAGCAGCGTTTTTGGCGGAAACACTGAAGCTTTCTTT. This chain connects TRBV9 to TRBJ1-1, with unresolved D. The ends were cut back, 2 bases at V and 2 bases at J, with 10 bases in the middle. The germline V gene encodes CDR1 SGDLS and CDR2 YYNGEE. This CDR3 is 14 amino acids long.

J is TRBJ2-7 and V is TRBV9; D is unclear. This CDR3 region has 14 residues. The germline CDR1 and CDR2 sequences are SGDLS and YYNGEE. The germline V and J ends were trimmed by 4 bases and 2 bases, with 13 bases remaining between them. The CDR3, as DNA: TGTGCCAGCAGCACCCTAAGTACTGCCTACGAGCAGTACTTC. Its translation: CASSTLSTAYEQYF.

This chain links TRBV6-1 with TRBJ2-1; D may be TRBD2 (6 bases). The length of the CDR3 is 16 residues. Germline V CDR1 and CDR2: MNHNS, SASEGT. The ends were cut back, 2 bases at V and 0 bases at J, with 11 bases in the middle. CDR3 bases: TGTGCCAGCAGTGAATCGGCGGGAACCTCCTACAATGAGCAGTTCTTC. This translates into CASSESAGTSYNEQFF.

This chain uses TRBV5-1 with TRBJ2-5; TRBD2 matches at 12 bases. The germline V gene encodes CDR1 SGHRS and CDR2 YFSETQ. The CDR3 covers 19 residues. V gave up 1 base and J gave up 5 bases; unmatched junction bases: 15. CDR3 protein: CASSLRRGASGGVLETQYF. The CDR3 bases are TGCGCCAGCAGCTTGCGCCGCGGGGCTAGCGGGGGGGTTCTGGAGACCCAGTACTTC.

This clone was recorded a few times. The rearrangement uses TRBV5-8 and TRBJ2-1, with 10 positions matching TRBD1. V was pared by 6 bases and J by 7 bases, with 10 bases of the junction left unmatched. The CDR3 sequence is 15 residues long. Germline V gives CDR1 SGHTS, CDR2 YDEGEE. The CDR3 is CASTLGQGVGNEQFF. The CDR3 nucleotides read TGTGCCAGCACCCTCGGACAGGGGGTAGGGAATGAGCAGTTCTTC.

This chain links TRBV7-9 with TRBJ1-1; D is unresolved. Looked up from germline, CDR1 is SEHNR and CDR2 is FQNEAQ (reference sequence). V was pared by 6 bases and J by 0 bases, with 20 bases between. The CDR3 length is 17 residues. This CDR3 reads CASSPRGQKPMNTEAFF. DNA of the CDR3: TGTGCCAGCAGTCCAAGAGGGCAGAAACCCATGAACACTGAAGCTTTCTTT.

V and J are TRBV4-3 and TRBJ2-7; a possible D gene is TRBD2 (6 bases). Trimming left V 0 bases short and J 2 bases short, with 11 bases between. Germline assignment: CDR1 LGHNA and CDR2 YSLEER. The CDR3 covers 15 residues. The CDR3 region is CASSQDSAGTYEQYF. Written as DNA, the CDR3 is TGCGCCAGCAGCCAAGATTCGGCGGGAACCTACGAGCAGTACTTC.